The T cell receptor (beta chain) under discussion was sequenced for a study of T cells after yellow fever vaccination. CDR1 is KGHSH and CDR2 is LQKENI in the germline V gene. Trimming removed 5 bases at V and 5 bases at J, with 15 bases between. The CDR3 loop spans 14 amino acids. This clonotype turned up a few times. TCRdb re-called the 5' RACE reads with MiXCR, one entry per CDR3 protein. The sample includes 450,000 to 650,000 distinct CDR3 sequences, approximately 12% of them seen just once. The chain carries TRBV18 and TRBJ2-5; D perhaps matches TRBD1 (6 bases). Source: PBMCs, taken on the day of the yellow fever booster vaccination. The sequence was collected from a man aged 25-40 years who received the YFV17D yellow fever vaccine. The CDR3: CASSIQGIAETQYF. The CDR3 nucleotides are TGTGCCAGCTCAATACAGGGTATCGCGGAGACCCAGTACTTC.